Below, 27 T cell receptor beta chains from the same sample are listed, as sequenced in a study of PD-1 blockade in classical Hodgkin lymphoma. Following autologous stem cell transplantation, relapse occurred in every patient, and exposure to brentuximab vedotin varied. Sequencing was performed with immunoSEQ multiplex PCR; in TCRdb, only in-frame clones are kept and a portion is missing. The repertoire holds roughly 42,000 clones, with over 70% as singletons. The specimen comprised peripheral blood mononuclear cells (PBMCs), sampled at baseline. The receptors stem from a human donor with classical Hodgkin lymphoma.

This clone was recorded only once. V gene TRBV7-2 combines with J gene TRBJ2-7, with 11 bases identical to TRBD2. J gave up 2 bases and V 5 bases, and 2 bases lay outside the gene matches. Per the germline V gene, CDR1 is SGHTA and CDR2 is FQGNSA. The CDR3 length is 14 residues. CDR3 in amino acids: CASSTSGGTYEQYF. CDR3 coding DNA: TGTGCCAGCAGCACTAGCGGGGGTACCTACGAGCAGTACTTC. Supplemented by reference TRBV7-2 and TRBJ2-7, the full variable domain reads GAGVSQSPSNKVTEKGKDVELRCDPISGHTALYWYRQSLGQGLEFLIYFQGNSAPDKSGLPSDRFSAERTGGSVSTLTIQRTQQEDSAVYLCASSTSGGTYEQYFGPGTRLTVT.

This clone was detected once. The chain has TRBV6-6 and TRBJ2-6; the D call may be TRBD1 or TRBD2 (5 bases each). V lost 1 base and J lost 3, with 7 bases in between. This CDR3 is built from 15 residues. Germline CDR1 and CDR2: MNHNY and SVGAGI (reference sequence). The CDR3 loop reads CASSYWGNGANVLTF. The DNA for the CDR3 is TGTGCCAGCAGTTACTGGGGGAATGGGGCCAACGTCCTGACTTTC.

The chain recombines TRBV11-1 with TRBJ2-7, with TRBD1 as a possible D gene (5 bases). The germline V gene encodes CDR1 SGHAT and CDR2 FQDESV (reference sequence). The V and J ends lost 5 bases and 3 bases respectively, with 26 bases between them. The CDR3 consists of 18 residues. The CDR3 region has the DNA TGTGCCAGCAGCCCCGGCAGGGATGCCCCCACCACTATCTACGAGCAGTACTTC. It specifies CASSPGRDAPTTIYEQYF.

The chain uses TRBV19 and TRBJ2-7; 7 bases match TRBD1. The CDR3 spans 14 residues. The V segment lost 4 bases and the J segment 3 bases; nucleotides outside the gene matches: 6. The germline CDR1 and CDR2 sequences are LNHDA and SQIVND (reference sequence). The CDR3 sequence: CASSTIRDSYEQYF. The CDR3 bases are TGTGCCAGTAGTACCATCCGGGACAGCTACGAGCAGTACTTC.

CDR3: CASSFRGMSSYNEQFF. CDR3 coding DNA: TGTGCCAGCAGCTTCAGGGGGATGAGCTCCTACAATGAGCAGTTCTTC. The chain uses TRBV11-1 and TRBJ2-1; the match to TRBD1 covers 7 bases. With 3 bases clipped from V and 0 bases from J, the junction kept 5 bases outside the gene matches. The germline V gene encodes CDR1 SGHAT and CDR2 FQDESV (reference sequence). This CDR3 region has 16 residues.

The chain combines TRBV7-3 with TRBJ1-1; D might be TRBD1 (6 bases). The CDR3 contains 14 residues. V was clipped by 6 bases and J by 4 bases, with 15 bases between them. CDR1 is SGHTA and CDR2 is FQGTGA in the germline V gene. The CDR3 DNA reads TGTGCCAGCAGTTTGGGGCAGGGGACCACTGAAGCTTTCTTT. Encoded protein: CASSLGQGTTEAFF.

The chain employs TRBV5-1 and TRBJ2-7, with 7 bases aligning to TRBD2. This CDR3 spans 15 amino acids. Germline values: CDR1 SGHRS, CDR2 YFSETQ. V trimming: 4 bases; J trimming: 2 bases; junction bases outside the gene matches: 9. CDR3 residues: CASSPISGPAYEQYF. For the CDR3, the DNA is TGCGCCAGCAGCCCGATTAGCGGGCCAGCCTACGAGCAGTACTTC.

The chain combines TRBV28 with TRBJ1-2; 11 bases line up with TRBD1. Germline V gene data show CDR1 as MDHEN and CDR2 as SYDVKM. This CDR3 is built from 16 residues. The V segment lost 3 bases and the J segment 7 bases; nucleotides outside the gene matches: 10. This CDR3 reads CASSLLGTGGSSGYTF. CDR3 sequence (DNA): TGTGCCAGCAGTTTGCTCGGGACAGGGGGGAGTAGTGGCTACACCTTC.

The J gene is TRBJ2-1, the V gene TRBV23-1; TRBD2 might be the D (6 bases). TRBV23-1 is classed as an ORF, of uncertain function. The V end was cut by 0 bases, the J end by 1 base, with 13 bases between. The CDR3 consists of 17 residues. The CDR3 DNA reads TGCGCCAGCAGTCAATCATGTGGGGGGTGGTCCTACAATGAGCAGTTCTTC. Its translation: CASSQSCGGWSYNEQFF.

The rearrangement uses TRBV6-5 and TRBJ2-7; D uncertain. Germline CDR1 and CDR2: MNHEY and SVGAGI. CDR3 length: 12 residues. The V gene lost 8 bases and the J gene lost 6 bases, with 14 bases spanning the gap. DNA for the CDR3: TGTGCCAGCTCCCGGCCGCCTTTCGAGCAGTACTTC. It translates to CASSRPPFEQYF.

This clone came up a few times. This rearrangement joins TRBV10-3 to TRBJ2-1, with a possible D match to TRBD2 (5 bases). CDR1 ENHRY and CDR2 SYGVKD come from the germline V gene. Trimming pared 4 bases from V and 8 bases from J, leaving 18 bases between. This CDR3 is built from 15 residues. The CDR3: CAISGGLAVGYEQFF. DNA for the CDR3: TGTGCCATCAGTGGGGGTCTAGCAGTTGGGTATGAGCAGTTCTTC.

This clone turned up a few times. The chain combines TRBV19 with TRBJ2-2, with 8 bases fitting TRBD1. Trimming took 1 base from V and 9 from J; bases not matched to a gene: 16. The CDR3 has 18 amino acids. The germline CDR1 and CDR2 sequences are LNHDA and SQIVND (reference sequence). The CDR3 reads CASSIVGRGQGVYRELFF. The CDR3 DNA reads as TGTGCCAGTAGTATAGTTGGGAGAGGACAGGGTGTTTACCGGGAGCTGTTTTTT.

Only a few counts were recorded for this clone. This sequence joins TRBV29-1 and TRBJ1-1, with TRBD1 matching 7 bases. Trimming at V came to 1 base and at J to 5 bases, leaving 4 bases not matched to a gene. Germline V lookup: CDR1 SQVTM, CDR2 ANQGSEA. The length of the CDR3 is 13 residues. As DNA, the CDR3 is TGCAGCGTTGAAGTACAGGGGAAGACTGAAGCTTTCTTT. Protein: CSVEVQGKTEAFF.

The rearrangement joins TRBV5-8 to TRBJ1-2, with TRBD1 identical over 9 bases. Losses at the gene ends were 4 bases for V and 4 bases for J; bases not matched to a gene: 11. This CDR3 is 16 amino acids long. From germline, CDR1 is SGHTS and CDR2 YDEGEE. CDR3: CASSLYTGGLFYGYTF. DNA for the CDR3: TGTGCCAGCAGCCTTTATACAGGGGGCCTCTTCTATGGCTACACCTTC.

The gene calls are TRBV7-3 and TRBJ1-1; D ambiguous. This CDR3 has 15 amino acids. CDR1 and CDR2 (germline): SGHTA, FQGTGA. V lost 3 bases and J 0 bases, leaving 11 bases between the germline ends. CDR3: CASSLTTLMNTEAFF. The CDR3 bases are TGTGCCAGCAGCTTGACGACACTCATGAACACTGAAGCTTTCTTT.

The chain employs TRBV7-9 and TRBJ1-2; 9 positions match TRBD1. This CDR3 is 15 amino acids long. J lost 8 bases, V lost 2 bases, and 9 bases had no gene match. Germline V gene lookup returns CDR1 SEHNR and CDR2 FQNEAQ (reference sequence). CDR3 DNA: TGTGCCAGCAGCTTAACTTCTCCACAGGGGGCCGGCTACACCTTC. Its translation is CASSLTSPQGAGYTF.

V is TRBV19 and J is TRBJ2-1, with TRBD2 matching 8 bases. V shed 5 bases, J shed 8 bases, and the junction held 8 bases outside the gene matches. CDR1 LNHDA and CDR2 SQIVND come from the germline V gene (reference sequence). The CDR3 loop spans 14 amino acids. This CDR3 reads CASSPGLVIDEQFF. The CDR3 coding sequence is TGTGCCAGTAGTCCGGGACTAGTTATTGATGAGCAGTTCTTC.

This clone has a single count. The rearrangement joins TRBV11-3 to TRBJ2-6, with D perhaps matching TRBD2 (5 bases). Germline V CDR1 and CDR2: SGHNT, YENEEA. Trimming shortened V by 3 bases and J by 0 bases, and 6 bases separated the two germline ends. The CDR3 is 15 residues long. CDR3 DNA sequence: TGTGCCAGCAGCTTGGGAGTCTCTGGGGCCAACGTCCTGACTTTC. Translation: CASSLGVSGANVLTF. Using reference TRBV11-3 and TRBJ2-6 for the parts outside the CDR3, the full variable domain is EAGVVQSPRYKIIEKKQPVAFWCNPISGHNTLYWYLQNLGQGPELLIRYENEEAVDDSQLPKDRFSAERLKGVDSTLKIQPAELGDSAVYLCASSLGVSGANVLTFGAGSRLTVL.

The chain joins TRBV14 to TRBJ2-1; D not certain. The length of the CDR3 is 13 residues. The germline CDR1 and CDR2 sequences are SGHDN and FVKESK. Trimming removed 5 bases at V and 6 bases at J, with 11 bases between. The CDR3 nucleotides are TGTGCCAGCAGCGCTCTGAGATCCAATGAGCAGTTCTTC. Protein product: CASSALRSNEQFF.

This chain links TRBV7-3 with TRBJ2-3, with 7 bases matching TRBD2. CDR1 and CDR2 from the germline V gene are SGHTA and FQGTGA. The CDR3 runs 13 residues. J lost 7 bases, V lost 5 bases, and 6 bases had no gene match. The CDR3 coding sequence is TGTGCCAGCAGCCCGATGACTAGCTATACGCAGTATTTT. It translates to CASSPMTSYTQYF.

The V and J genes are TRBV6-5 and TRBJ1-1; D perhaps matches TRBD1 (5 bases). CDR1 and CDR2 from the germline V gene are MNHEY and SVGAGI. The CDR3 covers 12 residues. The V end lost 6 bases, the J end lost 8 bases, and 13 bases lay between the germline ends. CDR3 nucleotides: TGTGCCAGCAGCCCCTCAGGGTACGAAGCTTTCTTT. It translates to CASSPSGYEAFF.

The V and J genes are TRBV6-5 and TRBJ1-1; 7 bases align to TRBD1. Trimming removed 4 bases from V and 4 bases from J; junction bases left unmatched: 9. CDR3 length: 15 residues. Germline V gene data show CDR1 as MNHEY and CDR2 as SVGAGI. Here the CDR3 reads CASSLLQGGGTEAFF. In DNA form, the CDR3 reads TGTGCCAGCAGTTTACTGCAGGGGGGAGGCACTGAAGCTTTCTTT.

The chain carries TRBV7-9 and TRBJ2-3; D might be TRBD1 (5 bases). This CDR3 is 12 amino acids long. Trimming stripped 3 bases from V and 5 bases from J, with 6 bases between. The germline V gene encodes CDR1 SEHNR and CDR2 FQNEAQ (reference sequence). The CDR3 DNA sequence: TGTGCCAGCAGCTTGCAGGGAGATACGCAGTATTTT. Amino acids: CASSLQGDTQYF.

This clone was recorded a few times. The chain joins TRBV11-3 to TRBJ2-5; D gene uncertain. V lost 4 bases and J lost 7, with 16 bases in between. The CDR3 covers 14 residues. The germline V gene has CDR1 SGHNT and CDR2 YENEEA. CDR3 residues: CASSSPGLYGTQYF. DNA for the CDR3: TGTGCCAGCAGCTCCCCTGGTTTGTATGGGACCCAGTACTTC.

The chain employs TRBV18 and TRBJ2-5; D is unclear. V lost 3 bases, J lost 4 bases, and 6 bases lay in between. Germline V gives CDR1 KGHSH, CDR2 LQKENI. The CDR3 runs 12 residues. CDR3 loop: CASSPLAETQYF. The CDR3 nucleotides are TGTGCCAGCTCACCGTTGGCAGAGACCCAGTACTTC. Based on the CDR3 plus reference TRBV18 and TRBJ2-5, the full variable domain is NAGVMQNPRHLVRRRGQEARLRCSPMKGHSHVYWYRQLPEEGLKFMVYLQKENIIDESGMPKERFSAEFPKEGPSILRIQQVVRGDSAAYFCASSPLAETQYFGPGTRLLVL.

This chain joins TRBV7-2 and TRBJ2-1; 7 bases agree with TRBD1. Germline CDR1 and CDR2: SGHTA and FQGNSA. V trimming: 5 bases; J trimming: 15 bases; junction bases outside the gene matches: 19. CDR3 length equals 15 residues. The CDR3 here is CASSPPGQRGGPGFF. The CDR3 DNA is TGTGCCAGCAGCCCACCGGGACAGAGAGGGGGTCCCGGGTTCTTC.

Worth noting for this clone: Other DNA variants within this sample encode the same CDR3. The chain couples TRBV11-2 to TRBJ2-7, with no clear D. There are 12 residues in the CDR3. Trimming pared 6 bases from V and 5 bases from J, leaving 11 bases between. Germline-derived CDR1 and CDR2 are SGHAT and FQNNGV. The CDR3 loop is CASRLVPDEQYF. The CDR3 DNA reads TGTGCCAGCAGGCTAGTTCCCGACGAGCAGTACTTC.